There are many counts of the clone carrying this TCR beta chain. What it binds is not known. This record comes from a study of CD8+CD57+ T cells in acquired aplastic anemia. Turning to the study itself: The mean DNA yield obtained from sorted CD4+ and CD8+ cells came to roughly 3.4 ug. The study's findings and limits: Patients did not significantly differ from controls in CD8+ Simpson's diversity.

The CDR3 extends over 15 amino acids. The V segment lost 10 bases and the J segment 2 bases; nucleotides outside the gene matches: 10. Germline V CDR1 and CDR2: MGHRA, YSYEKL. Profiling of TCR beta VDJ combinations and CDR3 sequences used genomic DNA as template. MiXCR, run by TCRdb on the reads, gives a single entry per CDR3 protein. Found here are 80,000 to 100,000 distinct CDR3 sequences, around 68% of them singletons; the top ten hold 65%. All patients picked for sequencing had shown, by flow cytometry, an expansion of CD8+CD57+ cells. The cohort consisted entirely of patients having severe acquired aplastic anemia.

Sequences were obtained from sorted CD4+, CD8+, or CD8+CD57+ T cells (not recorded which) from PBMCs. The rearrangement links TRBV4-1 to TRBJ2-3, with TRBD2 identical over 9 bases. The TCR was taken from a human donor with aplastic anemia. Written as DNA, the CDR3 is TGCGCCACGCGAATCGGGACTAGCATCACAGATACGCAGTATTTT. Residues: CATRIGTSITDTQYF.